This TCR beta chain was found in a study of beta chain features in type 1 diabetes. The study's findings and limits: Healthy donors had naive, central memory and Treg TCRB repertoires that appeared less similar than those seen among patients.

Germline V gene sequence: CDR1 DFQATT, CDR2 SNEGSKA (reference sequence). The CDR3 is 10 amino acids. Expressed TCRB transcripts were sequenced after all isolated RNA was converted to cDNA. Assay used: immunoSEQ multiplex PCR; TCRdb lists only in-frame clones, some missing. Among under 500,000 clones listed, 25% to 35% were seen once. Concerning this clone itself: Its specificity is not known.

The material sequenced was naive CD4+ T cells from blood. The chain has TRBV20-1 and TRBJ2-1, with TRBD2 matching over 8 bases. This TCR was recovered from a man aged 18 to 35 in good health. The CDR3 coding sequence is TGCGCGGGAGGACACAATGAGCAGTTCTTC. As protein: CAGGHNEQFF.